These T cell receptor beta chains were read from a single sample in a study of blood T cell repertoires in COVID-19. The table came from immunoSEQ multiplex PCR; TCRdb's copy has only in-frame clones and leaves some out. Of 200,000 to 300,000 clones listed, about 80% were seen once; the top ten hold 8.9%. What was sequenced was peripheral blood. These receptors originate from a man older than 75 with acute or convalescent COVID-19. Both conserved end residues are part of each CDR3. Each record gives: D gene, J gene, V gene, clone size, CDR3 DNA, CDR3 protein. D genes are given only for firm matches. Rows may omit the clone size; those that give it use once, few, many or a size class.

TRBD1	TRBJ2-7	TRBV19	NA	TGTGCCAGTACTTCCGGGACAGGGAATTCCCACGAGCAGTACTTC	CASTSGTGNSHEQYF
TRBD1	TRBJ2-1	TRBV5-1	NA	TGCGCCAGCAGCTGGATGCTGACAGGGAATGAGCAGTTCTTC	CASSWMLTGNEQFF
TRBD1	TRBJ2-2	TRBV5-1	NA	TGCGCCAGCAGCTTGCCCCAGGGGGCCATCGGGGAGCTGTTTTTT	CASSLPQGAIGELFF
TRBD1	TRBJ1-2	TRBV6-5	NA	TGTGCCAGCACCCCAGGGACAGGGGTTGGCTATGGCTACACCTTC	CASTPGTGVGYGYTF
NA	TRBJ2-7	TRBV5-1	few	TGCGCCAGCAGCTTGATTCGGGACGAGCAGTACTTC	CASSLIRDEQYF
TRBD2	TRBJ2-2	TRBV9	NA	TGTGCCAGCAGCAAAACTAGCGGGAGGGCGAACACCGGGGAGCTGTTTTTT	CASSKTSGRANTGELFF
NA	TRBJ2-3	TRBV24-1	NA	TGTGCCACCAGTGGAGTGGCAGGGAAAAGCACAGATACGCAGTATTTT	CATSGVAGKSTDTQYF
TRBD1	TRBJ2-1	TRBV5-1	NA	TGCGCCAGCAGCTTGTGGGACAGGGAGTCCAATGAGCAGTTCTTC	CASSLWDRESNEQFF
NA	TRBJ1-5	TRBV28	NA	TGTGCCAGCACCACGCCGACTTTCAATCAGCCCCAGCATTTT	CASTTPTFNQPQHF
TRBD1	TRBJ2-7	TRBV28	NA	TGTGCCAGCAGACCTACCACAGGGGGCTCCTACGAGCAGTACTTC	CASRPTTGGSYEQYF
TRBD1	TRBJ2-3	TRBV6-5	NA	TGTGCCAGCATGGACAGGGGGCGGACAGATACGCAGTATTTT	CASMDRGRTDTQYF
NA	TRBJ1-2	TRBV19	NA	TGTGCCAGTAGTAAAACAGTTAACTATGGCTACACCTTC	CASSKTVNYGYTF
NA	TRBJ1-3	TRBV7-8	NA	TGTGCCAGCAGCTCCGATTATGTGGCCGGAGGATTCGGAAACACCATATATTTT	CASSSDYVAGGFGNTIYF
TRBD1	TRBJ1-3	TRBV13	NA	TGTGCCAGCAGCTATAAGGGACAGGAGAACACCATATATTTT	CASSYKGQENTIYF
NA	TRBJ1-2	TRBV2	NA	TGTGCCAGCAGCGGTCAGGATACCTATGGCTACACCTTC	CASSGQDTYGYTF
NA	TRBJ1-2	TRBV6-5	NA	TGTGCCAGCAGTTACCCTGGACAGCCCTTCTATGGCTACACCTTC	CASSYPGQPFYGYTF
NA	TRBJ2-3	TRBV19	NA	TGTGCCAGTAGTCCCCAGGCAGGCGTCACAGATACGCAGTATTTT	CASSPQAGVTDTQYF
TRBD1	TRBJ1-2	TRBV24-1	NA	TGTGCCACCAGTGACCCGGGACAGGGGGCAGCTGGCTACACCTTC	CATSDPGQGAAGYTF
TRBD1	TRBJ1-2	TRBV6-5	NA	TGTGCCAGCAGCCGGACTCCGGGACAGCCCTATTACACCTTC	CASSRTPGQPYYTF
NA	TRBJ1-2	TRBV7-9	NA	TGTGCCAGCAGCTCGGCGGTTAAGGGGGGGTATGGCTACACCTTC	CASSSAVKGGYGYTF
NA	TRBJ2-2	TRBV2	NA	TGTGCCAGCAGTGAAAGAACGAGGGGGAGAGGGCCCGGGGAGCTGTTTTTT	CASSERTRGRGPGELFF
TRBD2	TRBJ2-7	TRBV9	NA	TGTGCCAGCAGCCGGACTAGCGGGAGCCCCTACGAGCAGTACTTC	CASSRTSGSPYEQYF
NA	TRBJ2-2	TRBV11-3	NA	TGTGCCAGCAGCTTATCCCCCCGGGGTACCGGGGAGCTGTTTTTT	CASSLSPRGTGELFF
NA	TRBJ2-3	TRBV24-1	NA	TGTGCCACCAGTGATTTGCAAGGGGTAGGGTCAGATACGCAGTATTTT	CATSDLQGVGSDTQYF
NA	TRBJ2-6	TRBV18	NA	TGTGCCAGCTCACCACTGCCGGACACAAGCTCTGGGGCCAACGTCCTGACTTTC	CASSPLPDTSSGANVLTF
TRBD1	TRBJ2-7	TRBV6-1	NA	TGTGCCAGCAGTGAGAGCGGACAGGGGAAGTACGAGCAGTACTTC	CASSESGQGKYEQYF
TRBD2	TRBJ2-7	TRBV6-5	NA	TGTGCCAGCACCAGCGGGGGGTCCTACGAGCAGTACTTC	CASTSGGSYEQYF
NA	TRBJ1-2	TRBV12-5	NA	TGTGCTAGTGGTTTGCCTCGACTACTCGGGGGCTATGGCTACACCTTC	CASGLPRLLGGYGYTF
NA	TRBJ1-1	TRBV2	few	TGTGCCAGCAGCCAGTGGACTGAAGCTTTCTTT	CASSQWTEAFF
NA	TRBJ1-1	TRBV12-3/TRBV12-4	NA	TGTGCCAGCAGTTTAGCTATGGGAGTTGAGGCTTTCTTT	CASSLAMGVEAFF
TRBD1	TRBJ1-2	TRBV30	few	TGTGCCTGGAGGAGGGCAGGGGGCGATGGCTACACCTTC	CAWRRAGGDGYTF
NA	TRBJ1-5	TRBV19	few	TGTGCCAGTAGTGTTACAGACAATCAGCCCCAGCATTTT	CASSVTDNQPQHF
NA	TRBJ1-3	TRBV10-2	NA	TGCGCCAGCAGTCCCGGCGGGGGCTCTGGAAACACCATATATTTT	CASSPGGGSGNTIYF
NA	TRBJ1-3	TRBV3-1/TRBV3-2	NA	TGTGCCAGCAGCCAAGATCCCCAGGGCGCTGGAAACACCATATATTTT	CASSQDPQGAGNTIYF
TRBD2	TRBJ2-1	TRBV7-2	NA	TGTGCCAGCAGCTTTCTGGTAGCGGGAGGGCGGTCGAATGAGCAGTTCTTC	CASSFLVAGGRSNEQFF
TRBD1	TRBJ1-4	TRBV6-5	NA	TGTGCCAGCAGTTGGGGGGACAGAGAAGGCCATGAAAAACTGTTTTTT	CASSWGDREGHEKLFF
TRBD2	TRBJ2-1	TRBV5-1	NA	TGCGCCAGCAGCTTGACTAGCGGGAGTTCCTCCTACAATGAGCAGTTCTTC	CASSLTSGSSSYNEQFF
TRBD2	TRBJ2-5	TRBV5-4	few	TGTGCCAGCAGCAATGGGTTTAGCGGGGGGGAGCCCCAGTACTTC	CASSNGFSGGEPQYF
NA	TRBJ2-1	TRBV24-1	NA	TGTGCCACCAGTGCCCTTAATGAGCAGTTCTTC	CATSALNEQFF
TRBD1	TRBJ2-2	TRBV29-1	NA	TGCAGCGTGAAGGGACAGGGCGACACCGGGGAGCTGTTTTTT	CSVKGQGDTGELFF
TRBD2	TRBJ2-1	TRBV25-1	NA	TGTGCCAGCAGTGGCTTAGCGGCGGGAGGGGTCAATGAGCAGTTCTTC	CASSGLAAGGVNEQFF
NA	TRBJ1-1	TRBV5-1	NA	TGCGCCAGCAGCTCCCAGGGGCAGGGGAACACTGAAGCTTTCTTT	CASSSQGQGNTEAFF
NA	TRBJ1-2	TRBV5-5	NA	TGTGCCAGCAGCTTGGCGGGGATCGAGTTTGGCTACACCTTC	CASSLAGIEFGYTF
TRBD2	TRBJ2-1	TRBV11-2	NA	TGTGCCAGCAGCTGGGGAACGCGGGGGGTCTCCTACAATGAGCAGTTCTTC	CASSWGTRGVSYNEQFF
TRBD2	TRBJ2-1	TRBV19	NA	TGTGCCAGTAGGGTGACTAGCGGGGGACTTGGGGGTGAGCAGTTCTTC	CASRVTSGGLGGEQFF
NA	TRBJ2-7	TRBV28	NA	TGTGCCAGCAGTTTAAATAGAGCCTACGAGCAGTACTTC	CASSLNRAYEQYF
TRBD1	TRBJ1-2	TRBV7-9	NA	TGTGCCAGCAGCTCGAGCATGTCAGGGGGGAATGGCTACACCTTC	CASSSSMSGGNGYTF
TRBD2	TRBJ2-7	TRBV24-1	NA	TGTGCCACCACTCTATGGACTAGCGGGAGGTCAAATAAGAGGCACGAGCAGTACTTC	CATTLWTSGRSNKRHEQYF
TRBD2	TRBJ2-1	TRBV24-1	NA	TGTGCCACCAGAGGAACCCGAGGACTAGCGGGAGGGCAGAGCTCCTACAATGAGCAGTTCTTC	CATRGTRGLAGGQSSYNEQFF
TRBD1	TRBJ1-2	TRBV28	NA	TGTGCCAGCAGGTTCGCAGGGGGCGTAGACTATGGCTACACCTTC	CASRFAGGVDYGYTF
TRBD2	TRBJ2-7	TRBV5-5	NA	TGTGCCAGCAGCGCCTCTAGCGGGCCGAACTACGAGCAGTACTTC	CASSASSGPNYEQYF
TRBD1	TRBJ1-2	TRBV6-1	few	TGTGCCAGCAGTGAGACTCGTGACAGGGGCTATGGCTACACCTTC	CASSETRDRGYGYTF
TRBD2	TRBJ2-4	TRBV19	few	TGTGCCAGCAAGTCCGTCTTGGGCGGGAGGGCCAAAAACATTCAGTACTTC	CASKSVLGGRAKNIQYF